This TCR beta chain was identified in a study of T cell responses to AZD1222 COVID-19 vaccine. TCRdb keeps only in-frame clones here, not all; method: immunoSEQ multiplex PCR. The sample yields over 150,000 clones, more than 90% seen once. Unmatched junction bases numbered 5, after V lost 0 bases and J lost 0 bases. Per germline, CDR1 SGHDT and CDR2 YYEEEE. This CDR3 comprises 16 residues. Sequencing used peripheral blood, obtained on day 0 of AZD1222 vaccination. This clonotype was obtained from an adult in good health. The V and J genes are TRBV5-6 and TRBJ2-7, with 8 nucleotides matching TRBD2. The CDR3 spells CASSLGASGFSYEQYF. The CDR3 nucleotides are TGTGCCAGCAGCTTGGGGGCTAGCGGGTTCTCCTACGAGCAGTACTTC.